This TCR beta chain was documented in a study of blood T cell repertoires in COVID-19. Followed over time, Seattle patients had been enrolled while infection was active. This CDR3 region has 18 residues. CDR1 is SGHNT and CDR2 is YENEEA in the germline V gene. V lost 1 base to trimming and J lost 4 bases, with 22 bases between them. Profiling relied on immunoSEQ multiplex PCR, and the TCRdb table lists in-frame clones only, not all of them. This table has fewer than 250,000 clones, about 82% appearing once. The origin of this receptor is a man in his sixties with COVID-19, enrolled during active disease. The rearrangement links TRBV11-3 to TRBJ1-2, with a tentative D call TRBD1 (5 bases). Sequenced sample: peripheral blood. The CDR3 here is CASSLGSTGEGFGYGYTF. In nucleotides, the CDR3 is TGTGCCAGCAGCTTAGGTTCAACGGGGGAGGGCTTCGGCTATGGCTACACCTTC.